What follows describes a single TCR beta chain. Which antigen it targets is not known. The sample holds no much larger clone one base away, and base qualities are not on file. The library was obtained by PCR. The instrument was a HiSeq X Ten. TCR repertoires were characterized by high-throughput sequencing. The raw public data were reprocessed by TCRdb itself: fastp quality trimming at Q25, MiXCR clonotype calling, in-frame beta chains only. Rows with a matching CDR3 protein are joined into one entry that keeps the most common DNA and genes. This sample has around 34,000 distinct CDR3 sequences in its table, and approximately 55% of those were observed once. Of the sample, 23% is held by the ten largest clones. This sample is part of a study of esophageal squamous cell carcinoma under preoperative chemotherapy (dated by TCRdb to 2016 to 2019). About the full investigation: The study profiled TCR repertoires of both peripheral blood T cells and tumor-infiltrating lymphocytes. The study assessed how paclitaxel-nedaplatin chemotherapy affected T-cell receptor repertoires in patients with esophageal squamous cell carcinoma. About five patients with primary esophageal squamous cell carcinoma were included in the cohort. Repertoires from samples obtained before paclitaxel-nedaplatin therapy were compared with repertoires from samples obtained after paclitaxel-nedaplatin therapy. On the study overall, not on this receptor specifically: After chemotherapy, peripheral T cells showed a significant rise in TCR diversity, whereas tumor-infiltrating lymphocytes did not. Tumor-infiltrating lymphocytes after treatment appeared to come partly from peripheral T cells migrating into the tumor, rather than solely from local clonal changes. The cohort was small, with only four to six patients with esophageal squamous cell carcinoma analyzed. Paclitaxel-nedaplatin therapy caused immediate and substantial changes in clonotype frequency, and abundant clones were more likely to contract than to amplify.

In the germline V gene, CDR1 corresponds to SGHTA and CDR2 to FQGNSA. The CDR3 sequence holds 15 residues, the cysteine and phenylalanine included. This entry keeps only the CDR3 DNA: 45 bases, framed from base 1. This sample's time point label indicates: after preoperative PTX-NDP chemotherapy. Before surgery, patients were given paclitaxel-nedaplatin as preoperative chemotherapy. This TCR came from a human donor with esophageal squamous cell carcinoma. The donor label of this sample is uncertain. The sample was gathered from a patient given preoperative chemotherapy. The chain is made from TRBV7-2 and TRBJ2-4; the D element might be TRBD1 or TRBD2, as each aligns at 5 bases. The bases read TGTGGCCGCGTCTCGGGGCTGTTGGCCACAGACATTCAGTACTTC. This translates into CGRVSGLLATDIQYF.